This passage covers 14 T cell receptor beta chains from one sample sequenced in a study of blood T cells in healthy people across ages. The use of a sample-barcoded 5' primer and a J-beta primer mix characterized a second PCR of about 7 to 12 cycles. Via MiXCR, TCRdb re-called the 5' RACE reads, giving one row per CDR3 protein. The profile shows 1,500,000 or so distinct CDR3 sequences, roughly 60% of them singletons. The sample comprised blood. These receptors all come from a man between 18 and 29 years old in good health.

The rearrangement joins TRBV20-1 to TRBJ2-2, with D hard to call. The germline V gene encodes CDR1 DFQATT and CDR2 SNEGSKA (reference sequence). V lost 5 bases and J 6 bases, leaving 10 bases between the germline ends. This CDR3 region has 12 residues. The CDR3: CSAALGSGELFF. As DNA, the CDR3 is TGCAGTGCTGCCCTCGGGTCCGGGGAGCTGTTTTTT.

The chain joins TRBV20-1 to TRBJ2-7, with D perhaps TRBD1 (6 bases). V was clipped by 6 bases and J by 4 bases, with 16 bases between them. From germline, CDR1 is DFQATT and CDR2 SNEGSKA (reference sequence). CDR3 size: 13 residues. The CDR3 spells CSASRGQLYEQYF. DNA of the CDR3: TGCAGTGCCAGCCGAGGACAGTTATACGAGCAGTACTTC.

This clonotype has just a few counts. V is TRBV28 and J is TRBJ1-6, with D unresolved. V shed 6 bases and J shed 9 bases, with 12 bases lying between them. Looked up from germline, CDR1 is MDHEN and CDR2 is SYDVKM. The CDR3 spans 13 residues. The CDR3 DNA is TGTGCCAGCAGCGACATAGTAGGTTCACCCCTCCACTTT. Encoded protein: CASSDIVGSPLHF. Variable domain in full (rest from reference TRBV28 and TRBJ1-6): DVKVTQSSRYLVKRTGEKVFLECVQDMDHENMFWYRQDPGLGLRLIYFSYDVKMKEKGDIPEGYSVSREKKERFSLILESASTNQTSMYLCASSDIVGSPLHFGNGTRLTVT.

V gene TRBV7-9 combines with J gene TRBJ2-2; D remains ambiguous. Trimming removed 6 bases at V and 0 bases at J, with 17 bases between. The CDR3 covers 17 residues. Germline lookup yields CDR1 SEHNR and CDR2 FQNEAQ (reference sequence). The CDR3 protein is CASSRSLGTTNTGELFF. The CDR3 nucleotides are TGTGCCAGCAGTCGGTCCTTAGGAACCACGAACACCGGGGAGCTGTTTTTT.

This clonotype was seen a few times. This chain connects TRBV20-1 to TRBJ2-7, with D possibly matching TRBD2 (6 bases). Germline V gene data show CDR1 as DFQATT and CDR2 as SNEGSKA (reference sequence). This CDR3 contains 13 residues. The V end was cut by 8 bases, the J end by 0 bases, with 14 bases between. The CDR3 nucleotides are TGCAGTCCGTATCAGGGACTCTCCTACGAGCAGTACTTC. Protein product: CSPYQGLSYEQYF.

The V call is TRBV7-6, the J call TRBJ2-1; 8 positions agree with TRBD2. V lost 5 bases and J lost 5; bases outside the gene matches: 11. The CDR3 loop spans 16 amino acids. CDR1 and CDR2 (germline): SGHVS, FNYEAQ. The DNA for the CDR3 is TGTGCCAGCAGCCCCACCAGCGGGAGAGGTAACAATGAGCAGTTCTTC. This codes for CASSPTSGRGNNEQFF. The entire variable domain, with the rest obtained from reference TRBV7-6 and TRBJ2-1, is as follows: GAGVSQSPRYKVTKRGQDVALRCDPISGHVSLYWYRQALGQGPEFLTYFNYEAQQDKSGLPNDRFSAERPEGSISTLTIQRTEQRDSAMYRCASSPTSGRGNNEQFFGPGTRLTVL.

The CDR3 DNA sequence: TGTGCCAGCAGTTACTCTGCTGGAGCCGTCCAAGAGACCCAGTACTTC. This codes for CASSYSAGAVQETQYF. V gene TRBV6-5 combines with J gene TRBJ2-5; D unclear. Trimming removed 0 bases from V and 1 base from J, with 12 bases in between. CDR3 size: 16 residues. Germline V CDR1 and CDR2: MNHEY, SVGAGI.

This clonotype was detected many times. The gene calls are TRBV5-1 and TRBJ2-3, with 10 bases matching TRBD1. This CDR3 is 16 amino acids long. V was pared by 2 bases and J by 4 bases, with 7 bases of the junction left unmatched. Germline V CDR1 and CDR2: SGHRS, YFSETQ. This chain's CDR3 is CASSLIPGQGPDTQYF. In nucleotides, the CDR3 is TGCGCCAGCAGCTTAATACCGGGACAGGGGCCAGATACGCAGTATTTT.

The genes are TRBV5-1 and TRBJ2-5, with D perhaps matching TRBD1 (6 bases). The CDR3 is made up of 16 amino acids. Germline CDR1 and CDR2: SGHRS and YFSETQ. V lost 0 bases and J 9 bases, leaving 21 bases between the germline ends. The CDR3 here is CASSLDSADQGMAQYF. Here the CDR3 DNA reads TGCGCCAGCAGCTTGGATTCGGCGGACCAGGGGATGGCCCAGTACTTC.

The chain couples TRBV2 to TRBJ2-7, with a possible D match to TRBD1 (5 bases). The CDR3 loop spans 14 amino acids. Germline loops: CDR1 SNHLY, CDR2 FYNNEI. Between the trimmed V and J ends, which lost 6 bases and 2 bases, there was a span of 14 bases. The CDR3 sequence: CASRIGHAAYEQYF. The CDR3 region has the DNA TGTGCCAGCAGAATCGGACACGCTGCCTACGAGCAGTACTTC.

This rearrangement joins TRBV12-3 or TRBV12-4 to TRBJ1-5; D is unresolved. This CDR3 contains 11 residues. The V end lost 1 base, the J end lost 10 bases, and 5 bases lay between the germline ends. The CDR3 DNA reads as TGTGCCAGCAGTTTAGGTGTACCCCAGCATTTT. This gives the protein CASSLGVPQHF.

In its sample, this clonotype was seen once. The chain carries TRBV7-2 and TRBJ2-7; D uncertain. CDR1 is SGHTA, CDR2 FQGNSA, per germline. V was clipped by 4 bases and J by 10 bases, with 23 bases between them. This CDR3 contains 15 residues. As DNA, the CDR3 is TGTGCCAGCAGCTCCAAGACATCAGTTCACGACACCCAGTACTTC. As protein: CASSSKTSVHDTQYF.

The rearrangement joins TRBV2 to TRBJ2-3, with a tentative D call TRBD2 (5 bases). Trimming pared 0 bases from V and 4 bases from J, leaving 11 bases between. The CDR3 contains 15 residues. Germline V lookup: CDR1 SNHLY, CDR2 FYNNEI. CDR3 bases: TGTGCCAGCAGTGAAGCGCGTCTAGCACCAGATACGCAGTATTTT. This encodes CASSEARLAPDTQYF.

The chain joins TRBV2 to TRBJ2-7; 12 nucleotides align to TRBD2. The CDR3 extends over 13 amino acids. Germline V gene data show CDR1 as SNHLY and CDR2 as FYNNEI. The CDR3 is CGLGLAGSYEQYF. In DNA form, the CDR3 reads TGTGGCCTCGGACTAGCGGGATCCTACGAGCAGTACTTC.